The 16 T cell receptor beta chains below were found in one sample sequenced in a study of cytomegalovirus exposure and HLA in healthy donors. This PCR relied on a set of 60 Vbeta primers and 13 Jbeta primers. Measured with immunoSEQ multiplex PCR; TCRdb has only the in-frame clones, and not every one. The table has 200,000 or so clones, approximately 81% seen once. The source material was PBMCs. The source of these receptors is a woman younger than 30 in good health and CMV-seropositive.

The chain uses TRBV2 and TRBJ2-7, with TRBD1 matching 9 bases. The CDR3 contains 15 residues. Trimming removed 6 bases from V and 7 bases from J; junction bases left unmatched: 13. Germline V gives CDR1 SNHLY, CDR2 FYNNEI. For the CDR3, the DNA is TGTGCCAGCAGCAGGGGGACAGGGCAAGTTAGTGAGCAGTACGTC. It is translated as CASSRGTGQVSEQYV.

The chain employs TRBV14 and TRBJ1-1; a possible D gene is TRBD1 (5 bases). V was cut by 2 bases and J by 10 bases, with 20 bases left in between. CDR3 length: 15 residues. Germline lookup yields CDR1 SGHDN and CDR2 FVKESK. CDR3 nucleotide sequence: TGTGCCAGCAGCCAACCGCCAGGGCCCCATCTGCGAGCTTTCTTT. Its translation: CASSQPPGPHLRAFF.

This clone appeared a few times. J is TRBJ2-5 and V is TRBV11-2, with TRBD2 matching over 7 bases. There are 15 residues in the CDR3. V trimming: 3 bases; J trimming: 3 bases; junction bases outside the gene matches: 7. Germline V CDR1 and CDR2: SGHAT, FQNNGV. CDR3 sequence (DNA): TGTGCCAGCAGCTTTCAAGGCGGGGGTGAAGAGACCCAGTACTTC. This codes for CASSFQGGGEETQYF. Drawing the rest from reference TRBV11-2 and TRBJ2-5, the complete variable domain is EAGVAQSPRYKIIEKRQSVAFWCNPISGHATLYWYQQILGQGPKLLIQFQNNGVVDDSQLPKDRFSAERLKGVDSTLKIQPAKLEDSAVYLCASSFQGGGEETQYFGPGTRLLVL.

This chain uses TRBV6-5 with TRBJ1-1, with no clear D. Germline V gives CDR1 MNHEY, CDR2 SVGAGI. The CDR3 runs to 13 residues. The V end was cut by 7 bases, the J end by 5 bases, with 14 bases between. The CDR3 loop is CASTPGLTTEAFF. The CDR3 nucleotides read TGTGCCAGCACCCCGGGATTAACAACTGAAGCTTTCTTT.

The rearrangement uses TRBV5-6 and TRBJ2-2; D gene ambiguous. The CDR3 is 13 residues long. CDR1 SGHDT and CDR2 YYEEEE come from the germline V gene. V was pared by 5 bases and J by 2 bases, with 7 bases between. The CDR3 DNA sequence: TGTGCCAGCAGTCCGCGTAACACCGGGGAGCTGTTTTTT. This encodes CASSPRNTGELFF. The full variable domain, in which reference TRBV5-6 and TRBJ2-2 provide the parts outside the CDR3, is DAGVTQSPTHLIKTRGQQVTLRCSPKSGHDTVSWYQQALGQGPQFIFQYYEEEERQRGNFPDRFSGHQFPNYSSELNVNALLLGDSALYLCASSPRNTGELFFGEGSRLTVL.

The CDR3 region has the DNA TGTGCCAGTAGTATGTCACTTTTCGGCTACACCTTC. Its protein is CASSMSLFGYTF. The chain joins TRBV19 to TRBJ1-2; D is unresolved. The germline V and J ends were trimmed by 3 bases and 8 bases, with 10 bases remaining between them. The CDR3 sequence is 12 residues long. Germline CDR1 is LNHDA and CDR2 is SQIVND (reference sequence).

This chain joins TRBV5-4 and TRBJ2-5; 9 nucleotides agree with TRBD1. V shed 0 bases and J 5 bases; nucleotides not matched to a gene: 5. CDR1 is SGHNT and CDR2 is YYREEE in the germline V gene (reference sequence). The CDR3 loop spans 15 amino acids. DNA of the CDR3: TGTGCCAGCAGCTTGGGACAGGGGGAGAGGGAGACCCAGTACTTC. The encoded protein is CASSLGQGERETQYF. Full variable domain (rest looked up from reference TRBV5-4 and TRBJ2-5): ETGVTQSPTHLIKTRGQQVTLRCSSQSGHNTVSWYQQALGQGPQFIFQYYREEENGRGNFPPRFSGLQFPNYSSELNVNALELDDSALYLCASSLGQGERETQYFGPGTRLLVL.

Here the CDR3 reads CASYLKQAPNNYGYTF. CDR3 in DNA: TGTGCCAGCTACCTTAAACAGGCCCCAAATAACTATGGCTACACCTTC. The V gene is TRBV27, the J gene TRBJ1-2, with a tentative D call TRBD1 (5 bases). V lost 8 bases and J lost 1, with 20 bases in between. This CDR3 has 16 residues. From germline, CDR1 is MNHEY and CDR2 SMNVEV (reference sequence).

In the case of this clone: One end of the junction fails to match germline, which may point to a read error. The rearrangement uses TRBV4-1 and TRBJ2-5, with 7 positions matching TRBD2. Germline CDR1 and CDR2: MGHRA and YSYEKL. CDR3 size: 15 residues. The CDR3 sequence: CASSRERGKQEAQYF. As DNA, the CDR3 is TGCGCCAGCAGCCGAGAGCGGGGTAAACAAGAGGCCCAGTACTTC.

The CDR3 loop is CARAVGRQYEQYF. CDR3 nucleotide sequence: TGTGCCAGAGCGGTAGGGCGACAATACGAGCAGTACTTC. The V call is TRBV2, the J call TRBJ2-7; D is possibly TRBD2 (5 bases). Trimming shortened V by 9 bases and J by 4 bases, and 16 bases separated the two germline ends. The CDR3 loop spans 13 amino acids. CDR1 and CDR2 from the germline V gene are SNHLY and FYNNEI.

V is TRBV2 and J is TRBJ1-4, with D possibly matching TRBD1 (5 bases). The V gene's germline CDR1 is SNHLY and CDR2 FYNNEI. This CDR3 comprises 12 residues. V was trimmed by 8 bases and J by 7 bases, leaving 11 bases between them. CDR3 DNA: TGTGCCAGCGGCAGGGTGGGTGAAAAACTGTTTTTT. Translating it yields CASGRVGEKLFF.

This clone was detected only once. The V and J genes are TRBV30 and TRBJ2-2; weak D call: TRBD1 (5 bases). Trimming left V 0 bases short and J 2 bases short, with 13 bases between. The CDR3 consists of 16 residues. CDR1 and CDR2 (germline): GTSNPN, SVGIG (reference sequence). CDR3 sequence: CAWSVPGNPNTGELFF. As DNA, the CDR3 is TGTGCCTGGAGTGTTCCAGGGAACCCTAACACCGGGGAGCTGTTTTTT.

The rearrangement joins TRBV4-2 to TRBJ1-1, with a tentative D call TRBD1 (6 bases). Trimming shortened V by 3 bases and J by 3 bases, and 8 bases separated the two germline ends. The CDR3 has 13 amino acids. In germline, CDR1 is LGHNA, CDR2 YNFKEQ. CDR3 amino acids: CASSQGAYTEAFF. CDR3 coding DNA: TGTGCCAGCAGCCAGGGGGCCTACACTGAAGCTTTCTTT.

The chain recombines TRBV15 with TRBJ2-4, with a possible D match to TRBD1 (8 bases). From germline, CDR1 is LNHNV and CDR2 YYDKDF (reference sequence). The CDR3 sequence is 16 residues long. The ends were cut back, 2 bases at V and 9 bases at J, with 20 bases in the middle. The CDR3 is CATSRTLKTGEGIQYF. The CDR3 DNA sequence: TGTGCCACCAGCAGAACCCTGAAGACAGGGGAGGGCATTCAGTACTTC.

Only a few counts were recorded for this clone. The J gene is TRBJ1-6, the V gene TRBV6-1; D call uncertain. CDR1 is MNHNS and CDR2 is SASEGT in the germline V gene. V lost 7 bases to trimming and J lost 9 bases, with 13 bases between them. The CDR3 covers 13 residues. CDR3 DNA: TGTGCCAGCACTACCACGAGAGGTTCACCCCTCCACTTT. Translation gives CASTTTRGSPLHF.

This chain joins TRBV6-5 and TRBJ1-2; D might be TRBD1 (6 bases). The germline CDR1 and CDR2 sequences are MNHEY and SVGAGI. V lost 5 bases and J 6 bases, leaving 16 bases between the germline ends. This CDR3 is 14 amino acids long. The CDR3 sequence is CASSQGGKGHGYTF. The CDR3 nucleotides read TGTGCCAGCAGTCAAGGGGGAAAGGGGCATGGCTACACCTTC.